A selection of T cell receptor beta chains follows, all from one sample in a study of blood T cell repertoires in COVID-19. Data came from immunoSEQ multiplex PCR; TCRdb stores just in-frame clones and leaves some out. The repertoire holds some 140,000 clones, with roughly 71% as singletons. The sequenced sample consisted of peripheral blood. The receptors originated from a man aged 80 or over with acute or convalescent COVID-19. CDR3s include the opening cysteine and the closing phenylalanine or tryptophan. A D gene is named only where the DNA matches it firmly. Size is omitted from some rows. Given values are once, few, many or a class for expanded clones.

cdr3_nt: TGTGCCAGCAGCTCCCGACAGCAGAACACTGAAGCTTTCTTT; cdr3_aa: CASSSRQQNTEAFF; j_call: TRBJ1-1; v_call: TRBV7-9; clone_size: few; d_call: -
cdr3_nt: TGTGCCAGCAGCCAACCCTCCACTTGGGGGGGCACACCCCTCCACTTT; cdr3_aa: CASSQPSTWGGTPLHF; j_call: TRBJ1-6; v_call: TRBV4-2; clone_size: -; d_call: -
cdr3_nt: TGCGCCAGCAGCTTCCACAAGAGGTCTGGGGCCAACGTCCTGACTTTC; cdr3_aa: CASSFHKRSGANVLTF; j_call: TRBJ2-6; v_call: TRBV5-1; clone_size: -; d_call: -
cdr3_nt: TGTGCCAGCAGCCCGACGGGACTAGCGGGGACCGGGGAGCTGTTTTTT; cdr3_aa: CASSPTGLAGTGELFF; j_call: TRBJ2-2; v_call: TRBV9; clone_size: -; d_call: TRBD2
cdr3_nt: TGTGCCAGCAGTTTAAGACAGGGTTGGACTGAAGCTTTCTTT; cdr3_aa: CASSLRQGWTEAFF; j_call: TRBJ1-1; v_call: TRBV28; clone_size: -; d_call: TRBD1
cdr3_nt: TGTGCCAGCAGCTGGGTGGGACAGGGCGTCGGGGAGCTGTTTTTT; cdr3_aa: CASSWVGQGVGELFF; j_call: TRBJ2-2; v_call: TRBV6-6; clone_size: -; d_call: TRBD1
cdr3_nt: TGTGCCACCCAAGAAGGGACTATCCAAGAGACCCAGTACTTC; cdr3_aa: CATQEGTIQETQYF; j_call: TRBJ2-5; v_call: TRBV15; clone_size: few; d_call: TRBD2
cdr3_nt: TGTGCCAGCAGTCAACAGGGGGGAGGAGGCACTGAAGCTTTCTTT; cdr3_aa: CASSQQGGGGTEAFF; j_call: TRBJ1-1; v_call: TRBV6-2/TRBV6-3; clone_size: -; d_call: TRBD1
cdr3_nt: TGTGCCAGCAGCCTTGGACAGGGGGCGGTCTATGGCTACACCTTC; cdr3_aa: CASSLGQGAVYGYTF; j_call: TRBJ1-2; v_call: TRBV7-2; clone_size: -; d_call: TRBD1
cdr3_nt: TGTGCCAGCAGCTTGGGGGGTAGGGGGCGCCTCCCGGCACCCCTCCACTTT; cdr3_aa: CASSLGGRGRLPAPLHF; j_call: TRBJ1-6; v_call: TRBV5-6; clone_size: -; d_call: TRBD1
cdr3_nt: TGTGCCAGCGGGCTGGGCCAGGGTCTTAACTATGGCTACACCTTC; cdr3_aa: CASGLGQGLNYGYTF; j_call: TRBJ1-2; v_call: TRBV27; clone_size: -; d_call: -
cdr3_nt: TGTGCCTGGAGTGTAGGTTCTTGGGGACTAGCTATCTTC; cdr3_aa: CAWSVGSWGLAIF; j_call: TRBJ2-1; v_call: TRBV30; clone_size: -; d_call: TRBD2
cdr3_nt: TGCGCCAGCAGCTTGGGTTCGGTCACTGAAGCTTTCTTT; cdr3_aa: CASSLGSVTEAFF; j_call: TRBJ1-1; v_call: TRBV5-1; clone_size: -; d_call: -
cdr3_nt: TGCAGCGTTGTAGCGGGGGACTCCTACGAGCAGTACTTC; cdr3_aa: CSVVAGDSYEQYF; j_call: TRBJ2-7; v_call: TRBV29-1; clone_size: few; d_call: TRBD2
cdr3_nt: TGTGCCAGCAGTTTAATAGAGGAGGGGGCCGGTGGCTACACCTTC; cdr3_aa: CASSLIEEGAGGYTF; j_call: TRBJ1-2; v_call: TRBV28; clone_size: -; d_call: TRBD1
cdr3_nt: TGCGCCAGCAGCTTGGCGGGGACAGGGGCCGATGGCTACACCTTC; cdr3_aa: CASSLAGTGADGYTF; j_call: TRBJ1-2; v_call: TRBV5-1; clone_size: few; d_call: TRBD1
cdr3_nt: TGTGCCAGCAGTTTATCACACGTGTCTGGAGAGACCCAGTACTTC; cdr3_aa: CASSLSHVSGETQYF; j_call: TRBJ2-5; v_call: TRBV27; clone_size: -; d_call: -
cdr3_nt: TGTGCCAGCTCACCCCAACAGCAATCCCTCTCTGGGGCCAACGTCCTGACTTTC; cdr3_aa: CASSPQQQSLSGANVLTF; j_call: TRBJ2-6; v_call: TRBV18; clone_size: -; d_call: -
cdr3_nt: TGTGCCAGCAGCAACTTTCACAGGGGGCAGGGCTATGGCTACACCTTC; cdr3_aa: CASSNFHRGQGYGYTF; j_call: TRBJ1-2; v_call: TRBV28; clone_size: once; d_call: TRBD1
cdr3_nt: TGTGCCAGCAGTAGGGACTTTAACAATGAGCAGTTCTTC; cdr3_aa: CASSRDFNNEQFF; j_call: TRBJ2-1; v_call: TRBV28; clone_size: -; d_call: -
cdr3_nt: TGTGCCAGCAGCTTAGACGTGGTAGGGGGCTATGGCTACACCTTC; cdr3_aa: CASSLDVVGGYGYTF; j_call: TRBJ1-2; v_call: TRBV7-2; clone_size: -; d_call: -
cdr3_nt: TGTGCCAGCAGCAGAAAGGCCACTAGGAACACCGGGGAGCTGTTTTTT; cdr3_aa: CASSRKATRNTGELFF; j_call: TRBJ2-2; v_call: TRBV27; clone_size: -; d_call: -
cdr3_nt: TGTGCCAGCAGCGTAGATTCCTATAGCAATCAGCCCCAGCATTTT; cdr3_aa: CASSVDSYSNQPQHF; j_call: TRBJ1-5; v_call: TRBV9; clone_size: -; d_call: -
cdr3_nt: TGTGCCAGCAGCTTAGGAGGGCCCGGCGGAAGGGAGACCCAGTACTTC; cdr3_aa: CASSLGGPGGRETQYF; j_call: TRBJ2-5; v_call: TRBV11-2; clone_size: -; d_call: -
cdr3_nt: TGTGCCAGCAGCTTAGTCATCAGGGGAGGCACAGATACGCAGTATTTT; cdr3_aa: CASSLVIRGGTDTQYF; j_call: TRBJ2-3; v_call: TRBV7-8; clone_size: -; d_call: -
cdr3_nt: TGTGCCAGCAGCTGGGCTGGCGGCTACACCTTC; cdr3_aa: CASSWAGGYTF; j_call: TRBJ1-2; v_call: TRBV6-2/TRBV6-3; clone_size: -; d_call: -
cdr3_nt: TGCGCCAGCAGCAATGGGTGGCGGGGGTATGAGCAGTTCTTC; cdr3_aa: CASSNGWRGYEQFF; j_call: TRBJ2-1; v_call: TRBV4-1; clone_size: -; d_call: TRBD2
cdr3_nt: TGTGCCAGCAGCCAAAGTACATACTATGGCTACACCTTC; cdr3_aa: CASSQSTYYGYTF; j_call: TRBJ1-2; v_call: TRBV3-1/TRBV3-2; clone_size: -; d_call: -
cdr3_nt: TGTGCCAGCTCACCGAACGGGGGGGCCAACACCGGGGAGCTGTTTTTT; cdr3_aa: CASSPNGGANTGELFF; j_call: TRBJ2-2; v_call: TRBV18; clone_size: -; d_call: TRBD2
cdr3_nt: TGTGCCAGTAGTATTACAGGGGGGGGACTCAATCAGCCCCAGCATTTT; cdr3_aa: CASSITGGGLNQPQHF; j_call: TRBJ1-5; v_call: TRBV19; clone_size: -; d_call: TRBD1
cdr3_nt: TGCAGCGTTGTCGGGGATACGCAGTATTTT; cdr3_aa: CSVVGDTQYF; j_call: TRBJ2-3; v_call: TRBV29-1; clone_size: -; d_call: -
cdr3_nt: TGTGCCACCACGCAGAGGGTAAGCTCTGGGGCCAACGTCCTGACTTTC; cdr3_aa: CATTQRVSSGANVLTF; j_call: TRBJ2-6; v_call: TRBV24-1; clone_size: -; d_call: -
cdr3_nt: TGTGCCAGCAGTTTCGGAGGGGGAGGGACAGAGACCCAGTACTTC; cdr3_aa: CASSFGGGGTETQYF; j_call: TRBJ2-5; v_call: TRBV7-9; clone_size: many; d_call: -
cdr3_nt: TGCGCCAGCAGCCAAGTATGGGTGGGGAGGGGGACGCTAAACTATGGCTACACCTTC; cdr3_aa: CASSQVWVGRGTLNYGYTF; j_call: TRBJ1-2; v_call: TRBV4-1; clone_size: -; d_call: -
cdr3_nt: TGTGCCAGCAGCCCCCGACAGGGGGCCTTAGAGACCCAGTACTTC; cdr3_aa: CASSPRQGALETQYF; j_call: TRBJ2-5; v_call: TRBV3-1/TRBV3-2; clone_size: -; d_call: TRBD1
cdr3_nt: TGTGCCAGCAGTGTGGACAGTGAGTTCTACGAGCAGTACTTC; cdr3_aa: CASSVDSEFYEQYF; j_call: TRBJ2-7; v_call: TRBV2; clone_size: -; d_call: -
cdr3_nt: TGTGCCTGGAGTGTAGGGGGAGCGACCCCGTACTTC; cdr3_aa: CAWSVGGATPYF; j_call: TRBJ2-6; v_call: TRBV30; clone_size: -; d_call: -
cdr3_nt: TGTGCCAGCAGCCAAGGGCAGATCAATCAGCCCCAGCATTTT; cdr3_aa: CASSQGQINQPQHF; j_call: TRBJ1-5; v_call: TRBV3-1/TRBV3-2; clone_size: -; d_call: -
cdr3_nt: TGTGCCAGCAGCAAAATAGCCTCGGGGAGCACAGATACGCAGTATTTT; cdr3_aa: CASSKIASGSTDTQYF; j_call: TRBJ2-3; v_call: TRBV7-8; clone_size: -; d_call: -
cdr3_nt: TGTGCCAGCAGTTACGGTTCAGGCAGGGTAGACCAGCCCCAGCATTTT; cdr3_aa: CASSYGSGRVDQPQHF; j_call: TRBJ1-5; v_call: TRBV6-2/TRBV6-3; clone_size: -; d_call: -